These T cell receptor beta chains were read from a single sample in a study of beta chain features in type 1 diabetes. Measured with immunoSEQ multiplex PCR; TCRdb has only the in-frame clones, and not every one. The repertoire has around 120,000 clones, around a sixth of them found once; the top ten carry 2% to 3%. Sequencing used central memory CD4+ T cells from blood. These receptors were collected from a man between 18 and 29 years old with type 1 diabetes. Both conserved end residues are part of each CDR3. Fields, in order: D gene, J gene, clone size, V gene, CDR3 protein, CDR3 DNA. The D gene is left open where the match is weak. Some rows mark clone size as missing; the rest say once, few, many or name a class of expanded clone.

D: TRBD1
J: TRBJ2-7
size: few
V: TRBV5-1
CDR3: CASRSGTGGFSYEQYF
DNA: TGCGCCAGCAGGTCCGGGACAGGGGGCTTCTCCTACGAGCAGTACTTC

D: NA
J: TRBJ1-4
size: NA
V: TRBV6-5
CDR3: CASSTGAGTNEKLFF
DNA: TGTGCCAGCAGCACTGGGGCAGGGACTAATGAAAAACTGTTTTTT

D: NA
J: TRBJ1-1
size: NA
V: TRBV30
CDR3: CAWSFPGPGIF
DNA: TGTGCCTGGAGCTTCCCGGGACCGGGGATCTTT

D: NA
J: TRBJ1-1
size: NA
V: TRBV7-2
CDR3: CASSPGRGRVTEAFF
DNA: TGTGCCAGCAGCCCCGGGCGGGGGCGGGTTACTGAAGCTTTCTTT

D: NA
J: TRBJ2-5
size: NA
V: TRBV20-1
CDR3: CSGIKETQYF
DNA: TGCAGTGGGATTAAAGAGACCCAGTACTTC

D: TRBD2
J: TRBJ2-1
size: few
V: TRBV5-8
CDR3: CASSPLRALGGNEQFF
DNA: TGTGCCAGCAGCCCTCTCAGGGCCCTCGGGGGGAATGAGCAGTTCTTC

D: NA
J: TRBJ1-5
size: few
V: TRBV30
CDR3: CAWSVRDRFGPQHF
DNA: TGTGCCTGGAGTGTACGAGACAGATTTGGGCCCCAGCATTTT

D: TRBD2
J: TRBJ2-7
size: few
V: TRBV10-3
CDR3: CAISVRGGSYEQYF
DNA: TGTGCCATCAGTGTTCGCGGGGGCTCCTACGAGCAGTACTTC

D: NA
J: TRBJ2-6
size: few
V: TRBV28
CDR3: CASSDSLSSGANVLTF
DNA: TGTGCCAGCAGCGATTCCCTTAGCTCTGGGGCCAACGTCCTGACTTTC

D: NA
J: TRBJ2-3
size: many
V: TRBV7-3
CDR3: CASSYSGSTDTQYF
DNA: TGTGCCAGCAGCTATAGCGGAAGCACAGATACGCAGTATTTT

D: NA
J: TRBJ2-7
size: NA
V: TRBV5-1
CDR3: CASSSTNYEQYF
DNA: TGCGCCAGCAGCTCGACGAACTACGAGCAGTACTTC

D: TRBD1
J: TRBJ2-5
size: few
V: TRBV6-4
CDR3: CASSAGTGKTQYF
DNA: TGTGCCAGCAGTGCCGGGACAGGGAAGACCCAGTACTTC

D: TRBD1
J: TRBJ1-5
size: NA
V: TRBV14
CDR3: CASSQGQGANQPQHF
DNA: TGTGCCAGCAGCCAAGGACAGGGAGCCAATCAGCCCCAGCATTTT

D: NA
J: TRBJ2-1
size: NA
V: TRBV7-3
CDR3: CASSLFGSGTYNEQFF
DNA: TGTGCCAGCAGCTTATTTGGCTCAGGGACCTACAATGAGCAGTTCTTC

D: NA
J: TRBJ2-1
size: NA
V: TRBV29-1
CDR3: CSVAQINEQFF
DNA: TGCAGCGTTGCGCAGATCAATGAGCAGTTCTTC

D: TRBD2
J: TRBJ2-3
size: few
V: TRBV2
CDR3: CASTLAGGPTDTQYF
DNA: TGTGCCAGCACCCTAGCGGGGGGCCCCACAGATACGCAGTATTTT

D: NA
J: TRBJ2-4
size: NA
V: TRBV29-1
CDR3: CSARPARGAKNIQYF
DNA: TGCAGCGCGCGCCCTGCTCGGGGGGCCAAAAACATTCAGTACTTC

D: NA
J: TRBJ1-1
size: NA
V: TRBV7-2
CDR3: CASSVGTLNTEAFF
DNA: TGTGCCAGCAGCGTCGGGACACTGAACACTGAAGCTTTCTTT

D: NA
J: TRBJ2-2
size: NA
V: TRBV2
CDR3: CASSEFPGITGELFF
DNA: TGTGCCAGCAGTGAGTTCCCGGGGATCACCGGGGAGCTGTTTTTT

D: TRBD2
J: TRBJ2-1
size: few
V: TRBV7-9
CDR3: CASSPGGLATEQFF
DNA: TGTGCCAGCAGCCCAGGCGGACTAGCGACTGAGCAGTTCTTC

D: NA
J: TRBJ2-4
size: many
V: TRBV25-1
CDR3: CATMGPNIQYF
DNA: TGTGCCACCATGGGCCCCAACATTCAGTACTTC

D: NA
J: TRBJ2-7
size: many
V: TRBV21-1
CDR3: CASILRCDEQYF
DNA: TGTGCCAGCATCTTACGTTGCGACGAGCAGTACTTC

D: NA
J: TRBJ2-2
size: few
V: TRBV5-8
CDR3: CASSTRWGNGELFF
DNA: TGTGCCAGCAGCACCCGGTGGGGGAACGGGGAGCTGTTTTTT

D: NA
J: TRBJ2-7
size: NA
V: TRBV2
CDR3: CASRDTTYEQYF
DNA: TGTGCCAGCCGGGACACGACATACGAGCAGTACTTC

D: NA
J: TRBJ1-1
size: many
V: TRBV7-2
CDR3: CASSLSGDRAFF
DNA: TGTGCCAGCAGCTTATCGGGAGATCGAGCTTTCTTT

D: TRBD1
J: TRBJ1-5
size: NA
V: TRBV4-2
CDR3: CASSQDRTGGIQPQHF
DNA: TGTGCCAGCAGCCAAGATAGGACAGGGGGAATTCAGCCCCAGCATTTT